This T cell receptor (beta chain) comes out of a study of early T cells in non-severe SARS-CoV-2 infection. Overall study: Sequencing used unsorted whole-blood bulk RNA, so chains lack pairing.

V shed 5 bases and J shed 2 bases, with 12 bases lying between them. In germline, CDR1 is MNHEY, CDR2 SMNVEV (reference sequence). The CDR3 sequence is 14 residues long. At least ten counts were recorded for this clonotype. Its antigen is unknown. Broader study findings: Lookups in VDJdb leaned toward anti-spike CD8 responses and missed private and CD4 specificities.

Attachment of unique molecular identifiers to individual cDNA molecules was performed. TCRdb redid the calling of the 5' RACE reads with MiXCR, one entry per CDR3 protein. Of about 50,000 distinct CDR3 sequences listed, over 10% are singletons. Sequencing was done on a sample of whole blood. This TCR was recovered from an adult who was a healthcare worker with PCR-confirmed SARS-CoV-2 infection or an uninfected control (not recorded which). The V gene is TRBV27, the J gene TRBJ1-2; TRBD1 is a possible D gene (5 bases). The CDR3 DNA reads TGTGCCAGCAGTAGTACCCGGGACAACTATGGCTACACCTTC. Protein sequence: CASSSTRDNYGYTF.